This is a list of T cell receptor beta chains from one sample in a study of blood T cells in healthy people across ages. TCRdb reprocessed the 5' RACE reads with MiXCR, giving one entry per CDR3 protein. This table has hundreds of thousands of distinct CDR3 sequences, more than 45% appearing once. The material sequenced was blood. Receptor source: a man under 40 in good health. Each CDR3 is given with its conserved first and last residue. The order of the fields is J gene, clone size, D gene, V gene, CDR3 DNA, CDR3 protein. A D gene is named only where the DNA matches it firmly. Rows give clone size only sometimes, using once, few, many, or a class for an expanded clone.

J gene: TRBJ2-6; clone size: -; D gene: -; V gene: TRBV12-3/TRBV12-4; CDR3 DNA: TGTGCCAGCAGTACCGGACAAGCCCCAGTTGGGGCCAACGTCCTGACTTTC; CDR3 protein: CASSTGQAPVGANVLTF
J gene: TRBJ2-7; clone size: -; D gene: -; V gene: TRBV11-2; CDR3 DNA: TGTGCCAGCAGTCCCCGATTTAACTACGAGCAGTACTTC; CDR3 protein: CASSPRFNYEQYF
J gene: TRBJ1-5; clone size: -; D gene: -; V gene: TRBV20-1; CDR3 DNA: TGCAGTGCTAGAGCCGCGGACAACGCGGGGCAGCCCCAGCATTTT; CDR3 protein: CSARAADNAGQPQHF
J gene: TRBJ2-7; clone size: -; D gene: TRBD1; V gene: TRBV5-1; CDR3 DNA: TGCGCCAGCAGCCCAGGGGGACAGGGTACCGACGAGCAGTACTTC; CDR3 protein: CASSPGGQGTDEQYF
J gene: TRBJ2-3; clone size: -; D gene: TRBD2; V gene: TRBV12-3/TRBV12-4; CDR3 DNA: TGTGCCAGCAGTTTGAGGGCGGGAGGGCGCGCAGATACGCAGTATTTT; CDR3 protein: CASSLRAGGRADTQYF
J gene: TRBJ2-7; clone size: few; D gene: -; V gene: TRBV7-2; CDR3 DNA: TGTGCCAGCAGCCTACGGACTACCAACTACGAGCAGTACTTC; CDR3 protein: CASSLRTTNYEQYF
J gene: TRBJ2-5; clone size: few; D gene: -; V gene: TRBV29-1; CDR3 DNA: TGCAGCGCGGGGGAGACCCAGTACTTC; CDR3 protein: CSAGETQYF
J gene: TRBJ2-7; clone size: -; D gene: TRBD2; V gene: TRBV15; CDR3 DNA: TGTGCCACCAGCAGAGCCGGGACTAGCGGGAGTTACGAGCAGTACTTC; CDR3 protein: CATSRAGTSGSYEQYF
J gene: TRBJ1-2; clone size: -; D gene: -; V gene: TRBV30; CDR3 DNA: TGTGCCTGGAGCCGGGTGTACGGCTACACCTTC; CDR3 protein: CAWSRVYGYTF
J gene: TRBJ2-7; clone size: -; D gene: TRBD2; V gene: TRBV7-2; CDR3 DNA: TGTGCCTGCAGCCCGCGCGCGGGAGTCTACAATGAGCAGTACTTC; CDR3 protein: CACSPRAGVYNEQYF
J gene: TRBJ2-3; clone size: -; D gene: -; V gene: TRBV20-1; CDR3 DNA: TGCAGTGCTAGAGATGAGCGGCCTAGCACAGATACGCAGTATTTT; CDR3 protein: CSARDERPSTDTQYF
J gene: TRBJ1-5; clone size: -; D gene: -; V gene: TRBV7-2; CDR3 DNA: TGTGCCAGCAGCTTAGCGCTGGGCCCGGGGGGAGCGCAGCCCCAGCATTTT; CDR3 protein: CASSLALGPGGAQPQHF
J gene: TRBJ2-1; clone size: -; D gene: TRBD2; V gene: TRBV20-1; CDR3 DNA: TGCAGTGCTAAAGGACTAGACTCGGCCGATTTTAATGAGCAGTTCTTC; CDR3 protein: CSAKGLDSADFNEQFF
J gene: TRBJ2-3; clone size: few; D gene: TRBD2; V gene: TRBV10-3; CDR3 DNA: TGTGCCATCAGTGATGCATCCCTAGCGGGGAGCACAGATACGCAGTATTTT; CDR3 protein: CAISDASLAGSTDTQYF
J gene: TRBJ2-3; clone size: -; D gene: -; V gene: TRBV27; CDR3 DNA: TGTGCCAGCAACACGATAGGGAATGATACGCAGTATTTT; CDR3 protein: CASNTIGNDTQYF
J gene: TRBJ2-3; clone size: -; D gene: -; V gene: TRBV7-2; CDR3 DNA: TGTGCCAGCAGCTTATGGGCCCAAGATACGCAGTATTTT; CDR3 protein: CASSLWAQDTQYF
J gene: TRBJ2-3; clone size: -; D gene: TRBD2; V gene: TRBV4-3; CDR3 DNA: TGCGCCAGCAGCCGGGAACTAGCGGACCTCGATACGCAGTATTTT; CDR3 protein: CASSRELADLDTQYF
J gene: TRBJ2-7; clone size: -; D gene: -; V gene: TRBV5-1; CDR3 DNA: TGCGCCAGCAGCGGAACGGACGTGGGAGGCTACGAGCAGTACTTC; CDR3 protein: CASSGTDVGGYEQYF
J gene: TRBJ1-2; clone size: -; D gene: -; V gene: TRBV4-2; CDR3 DNA: TGTGCCAGCAGCCCAGAGACGGGGACGCTTTATGGCTACACCTTC; CDR3 protein: CASSPETGTLYGYTF
J gene: TRBJ2-5; clone size: few; D gene: -; V gene: TRBV7-2; CDR3 DNA: TGTGCCAGCAGCTTTTCGGAACAAGAGACCCAGTACTTC; CDR3 protein: CASSFSEQETQYF
J gene: TRBJ2-7; clone size: -; D gene: -; V gene: TRBV9; CDR3 DNA: TGTGCCAGCAGCGCCAGTTCGGACGGGTTAACCTACGAGCAGTACTTC; CDR3 protein: CASSASSDGLTYEQYF
J gene: TRBJ2-5; clone size: few; D gene: -; V gene: TRBV20-1; CDR3 DNA: TGCAGTGCTGAAGACTCGACAAAAGAGACCCAGTACTTC; CDR3 protein: CSAEDSTKETQYF
J gene: TRBJ1-5; clone size: few; D gene: -; V gene: TRBV20-1; CDR3 DNA: TGCAGTGCTAGGAGGCCAACGGATCTGGCCCAGCATTTT; CDR3 protein: CSARRPTDLAQHF
J gene: TRBJ2-1; clone size: -; D gene: TRBD2; V gene: TRBV2; CDR3 DNA: TGTGCCAGCAAAACCCCTGTAGCGGGGGCCCTCAATGAGCAGTTCTTC; CDR3 protein: CASKTPVAGALNEQFF
J gene: TRBJ2-7; clone size: once; D gene: TRBD1; V gene: TRBV20-1; CDR3 DNA: TGCAGTGCTGCACCGGGACAGGGGTCAAGGGAGCAGTACTTC; CDR3 protein: CSAAPGQGSREQYF
J gene: TRBJ2-3; clone size: -; D gene: -; V gene: TRBV2; CDR3 DNA: TGTGCCAGCAGAAAGACGACAGGCCATAATCAGCCCCAGTATTTT; CDR3 protein: CASRKTTGHNQPQYF
J gene: TRBJ1-5; clone size: few; D gene: -; V gene: TRBV14; CDR3 DNA: TGTGCCAGCAGCCAAGATCGAGGGCAGGGGAGCAATCAGCCCCAGCATTTT; CDR3 protein: CASSQDRGQGSNQPQHF
J gene: TRBJ2-7; clone size: -; D gene: -; V gene: TRBV4-3; CDR3 DNA: TGCGCCAGCAGCCAAGTCAGCGGATACTACGAGCAGTACTTC; CDR3 protein: CASSQVSGYYEQYF
J gene: TRBJ2-3; clone size: -; D gene: TRBD2; V gene: TRBV9; CDR3 DNA: TGTGCCAGCAGCTCCCGTCGGCTAGCGGGAGGGAGGGCAGATACGCAGTATTTT; CDR3 protein: CASSSRRLAGGRADTQYF
J gene: TRBJ1-2; clone size: few; D gene: -; V gene: TRBV9; CDR3 DNA: TGTGCCAGCAGAAGAATGGGTATGCACTATGGCTACACCTTC; CDR3 protein: CASRRMGMHYGYTF
J gene: TRBJ2-1; clone size: -; D gene: -; V gene: TRBV21-1; CDR3 DNA: TGTGCCAGCAGTTCGTGGGGCTTCGGCGGGGATGAGCAGTTCTTC; CDR3 protein: CASSSWGFGGDEQFF
J gene: TRBJ2-4; clone size: -; D gene: -; V gene: TRBV29-1; CDR3 DNA: TGCAGCGTTAGTGTTGGGGACTTAAACATTCAGTACTTC; CDR3 protein: CSVSVGDLNIQYF
J gene: TRBJ2-1; clone size: -; D gene: TRBD2; V gene: TRBV27; CDR3 DNA: TGTGCCAGTAGTATGTCTAGCGGGAGCCCCAATGAGCAGTTCTTC; CDR3 protein: CASSMSSGSPNEQFF
J gene: TRBJ2-7; clone size: few; D gene: TRBD1; V gene: TRBV20-1; CDR3 DNA: TGCAGTGCTAGAGTCCCAGGGGGCTCCTACGAGCAGTACTTC; CDR3 protein: CSARVPGGSYEQYF
J gene: TRBJ2-7; clone size: -; D gene: -; V gene: TRBV5-6; CDR3 DNA: TGTGCCAGCAGATTTACGAGTGGGTGTCCACTCTACGAGCAGTACTTC; CDR3 protein: CASRFTSGCPLYEQYF
J gene: TRBJ2-1; clone size: -; D gene: TRBD2; V gene: TRBV4-3; CDR3 DNA: TGCGCCAGCAGCCGGAAGCGGGAGGCCTACAATGAGCAGTTCTTC; CDR3 protein: CASSRKREAYNEQFF